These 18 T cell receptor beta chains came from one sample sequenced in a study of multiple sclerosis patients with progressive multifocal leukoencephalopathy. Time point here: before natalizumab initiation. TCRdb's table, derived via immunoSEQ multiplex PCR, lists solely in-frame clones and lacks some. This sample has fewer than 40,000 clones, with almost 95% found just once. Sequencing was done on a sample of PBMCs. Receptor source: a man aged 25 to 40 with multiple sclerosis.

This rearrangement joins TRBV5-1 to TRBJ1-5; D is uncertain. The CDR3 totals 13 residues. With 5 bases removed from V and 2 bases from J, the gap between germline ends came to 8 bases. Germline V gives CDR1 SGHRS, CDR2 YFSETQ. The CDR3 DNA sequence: TGCGCCAGCAGGGAGGGTGGCAATCAGCCCCAGCATTTT. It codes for CASREGGNQPQHF.

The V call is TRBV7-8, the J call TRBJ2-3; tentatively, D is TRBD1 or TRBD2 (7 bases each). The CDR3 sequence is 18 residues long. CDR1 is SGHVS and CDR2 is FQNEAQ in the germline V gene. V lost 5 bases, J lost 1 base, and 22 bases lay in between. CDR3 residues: CASSHIGDSAGGTDTQYF. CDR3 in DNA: TGTGCCAGCAGCCACATAGGGGACAGTGCGGGGGGCACAGATACGCAGTATTTT.

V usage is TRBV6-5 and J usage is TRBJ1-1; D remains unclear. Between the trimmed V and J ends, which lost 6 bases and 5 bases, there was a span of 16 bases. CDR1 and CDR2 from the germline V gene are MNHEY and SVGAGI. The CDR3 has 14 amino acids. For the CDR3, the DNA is TGTGCCAGCAGCTACCATAGGGTCGGGACTGAAGCTTTCTTT. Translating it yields CASSYHRVGTEAFF.

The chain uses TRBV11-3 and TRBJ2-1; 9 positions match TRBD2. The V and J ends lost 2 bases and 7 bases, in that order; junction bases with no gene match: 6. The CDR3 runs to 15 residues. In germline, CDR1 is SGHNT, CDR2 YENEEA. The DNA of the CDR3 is TGTGCCAGCAGCTTATTTAGCGGGAGCGCTAATGAGCAGTTCTTC. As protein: CASSLFSGSANEQFF.

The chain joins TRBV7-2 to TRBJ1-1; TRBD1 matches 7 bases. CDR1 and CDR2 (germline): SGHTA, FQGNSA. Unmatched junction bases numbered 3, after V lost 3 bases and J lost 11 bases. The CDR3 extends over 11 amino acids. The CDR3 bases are TGTGCCAGCAGCTTTGCAGGGGGGGCTTTCTTT. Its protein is CASSFAGGAFF. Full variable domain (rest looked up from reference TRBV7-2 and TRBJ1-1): GAGVSQSPSNKVTEKGKDVELRCDPISGHTALYWYRQSLGQGLEFLIYFQGNSAPDKSGLPSDRFSAERTGGSVSTLTIQRTQQEDSAVYLCASSFAGGAFFGQGTRLTVV.

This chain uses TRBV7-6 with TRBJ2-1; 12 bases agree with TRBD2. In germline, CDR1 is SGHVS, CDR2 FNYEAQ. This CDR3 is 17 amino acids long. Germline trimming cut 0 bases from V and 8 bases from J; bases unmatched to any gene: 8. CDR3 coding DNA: TGTGCCAGCAGCTTAGCACTAGCGGGAGGCATCTGGGATGAGCAGTTCTTC. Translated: CASSLALAGGIWDEQFF.

CDR3 in DNA: TGTGCCAGACCCGGGGCTAGCGGGAGAGAAGAGCAGTACTTC. Its protein is CARPGASGREEQYF. The chain uses TRBV6-4 and TRBJ2-7; TRBD2 agrees at 10 bases. The CDR3 runs 14 residues. The germline V gene encodes CDR1 MRHNA and CDR2 SNTAGT. Germline trimming cut 9 bases from V and 7 bases from J; bases unmatched to any gene: 12.

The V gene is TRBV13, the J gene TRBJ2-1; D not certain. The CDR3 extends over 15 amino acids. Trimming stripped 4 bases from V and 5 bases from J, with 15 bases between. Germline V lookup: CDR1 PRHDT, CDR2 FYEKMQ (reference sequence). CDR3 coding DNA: TGTGCCAGCAGCTACACTCCCCCCCGTAACAATGAGCAGTTCTTC. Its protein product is CASSYTPPRNNEQFF. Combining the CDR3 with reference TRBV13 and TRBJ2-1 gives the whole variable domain AAGVIQSPRHLIKEKRETATLKCYPIPRHDTVYWYQQGPGQDPQFLISFYEKMQSDKGSIPDRFSAQQFSDYHSELNMSSLELGDSALYFCASSYTPPRNNEQFFGPGTRLTVL.

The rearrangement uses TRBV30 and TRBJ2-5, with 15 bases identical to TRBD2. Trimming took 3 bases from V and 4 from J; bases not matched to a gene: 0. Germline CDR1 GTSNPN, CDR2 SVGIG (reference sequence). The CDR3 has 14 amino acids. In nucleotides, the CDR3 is TGTGCCTGGAGGGGACTAGCGGGAGGAGAGACCCAGTACTTC. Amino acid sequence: CAWRGLAGGETQYF.

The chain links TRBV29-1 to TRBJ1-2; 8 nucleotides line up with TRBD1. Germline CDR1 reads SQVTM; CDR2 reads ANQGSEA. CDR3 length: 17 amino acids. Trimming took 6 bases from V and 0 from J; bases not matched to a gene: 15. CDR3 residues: CSVDDRGIKLANYGYTF. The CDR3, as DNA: TGCAGCGTGGACGACAGGGGTATTAAGTTAGCTAACTATGGCTACACCTTC.

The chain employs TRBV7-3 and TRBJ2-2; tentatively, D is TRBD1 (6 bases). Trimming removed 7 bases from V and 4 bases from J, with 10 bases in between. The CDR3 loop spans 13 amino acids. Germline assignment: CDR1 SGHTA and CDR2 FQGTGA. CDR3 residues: CASNQGGTGELFF. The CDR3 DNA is TGTGCCAGCAACCAAGGGGGCACCGGGGAGCTGTTTTTT.

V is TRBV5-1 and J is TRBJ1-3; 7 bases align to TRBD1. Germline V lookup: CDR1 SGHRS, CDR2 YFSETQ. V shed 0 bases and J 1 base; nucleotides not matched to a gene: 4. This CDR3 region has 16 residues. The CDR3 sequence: CASSLDPTGSGNTIYF. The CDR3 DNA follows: TGCGCCAGCAGCTTGGACCCGACAGGGTCTGGAAACACCATATATTTT.

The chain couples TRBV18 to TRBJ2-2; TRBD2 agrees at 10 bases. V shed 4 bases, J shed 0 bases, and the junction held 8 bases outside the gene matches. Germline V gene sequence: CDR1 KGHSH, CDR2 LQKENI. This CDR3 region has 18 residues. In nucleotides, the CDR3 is TGTGCCAGCTCACTCACGACTAGCGGGCATGCGAACACCGGGGAGCTGTTTTTT. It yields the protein CASSLTTSGHANTGELFF.

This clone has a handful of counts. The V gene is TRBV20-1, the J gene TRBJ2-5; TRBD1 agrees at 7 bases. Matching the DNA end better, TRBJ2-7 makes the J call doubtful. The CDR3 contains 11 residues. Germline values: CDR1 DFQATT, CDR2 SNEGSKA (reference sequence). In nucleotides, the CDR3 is TGCAGTGCCCCTGAGGGGGCCGAGCAGTACTTC. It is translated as CSAPEGAEQYF.

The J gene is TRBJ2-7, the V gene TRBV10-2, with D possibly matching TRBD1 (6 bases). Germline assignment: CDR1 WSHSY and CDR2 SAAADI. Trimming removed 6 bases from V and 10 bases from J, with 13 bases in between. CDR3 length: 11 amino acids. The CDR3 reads CASSGQGLQYV. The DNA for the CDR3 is TGCGCCAGCAGCGGTCAGGGGTTACAGTACGTC.

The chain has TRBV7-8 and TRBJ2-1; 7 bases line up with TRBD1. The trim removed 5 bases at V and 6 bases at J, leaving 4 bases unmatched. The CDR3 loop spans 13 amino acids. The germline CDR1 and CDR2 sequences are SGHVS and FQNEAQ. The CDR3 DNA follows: TGTGCCAGCAGCCTAGGGACAGCCAATGAGCAGTTCTTC. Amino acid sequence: CASSLGTANEQFF.

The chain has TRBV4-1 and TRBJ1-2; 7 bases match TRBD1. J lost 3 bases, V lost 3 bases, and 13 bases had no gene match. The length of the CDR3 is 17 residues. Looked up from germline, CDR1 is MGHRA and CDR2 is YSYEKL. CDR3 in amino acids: CASSQLTAGTAYYGYTF. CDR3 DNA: TGCGCCAGCAGCCAGCTTACCGCCGGGACAGCGTACTATGGCTACACCTTC.

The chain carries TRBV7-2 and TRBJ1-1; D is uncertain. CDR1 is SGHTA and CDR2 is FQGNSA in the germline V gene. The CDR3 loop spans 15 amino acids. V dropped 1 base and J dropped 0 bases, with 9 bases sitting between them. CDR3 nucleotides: TGTGCCAGCAGCTTAGTGTCAGATTTGAACACTGAAGCTTTCTTT. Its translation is CASSLVSDLNTEAFF.